This T cell receptor (beta chain) comes out of a study of tumor-infiltrating lymphocytes in primary liver carcinoma. Looking at the study overall: Surgery removed the patients' primary liver carcinoma. Samples yielded about 3.65 to 8 million productive TCRbeta reads, similar across tissue types.

The study extracted blood RNA from unsorted whole blood and also extracted germline DNA. With a constant-region primer, TCR beta cDNA was made from approximately 500 ng of total RNA. Construction of TCR beta libraries relied on three successive nested multiplex PCR rounds employing slightly modified ARM-PCR. TRBV1-TRBV30 forward and Cbeta reverse primers drove the first two roughly 10-cycle rounds. One entry per CDR3 protein, called by TCRdb with MiXCR from the multiplex PCR reads. Of more than 150,000 distinct CDR3 sequences in the sample, 50% to 75% were seen once. Germline V gives CDR1 MDHEN, CDR2 SYDVKM. The length of the CDR3 is 14 residues. Trimming removed 1 base from V and 3 bases from J, with 9 bases in between.

The sequenced sample consisted of peripheral blood. The receptor's source is a man aged 35 to 55 with primary liver carcinoma and hepatitis B virus infection. V is TRBV28 and J is TRBJ2-5; D is undetermined. The CDR3 nucleotides are TGTGCCAGCAGTTTATCGGGCGGAAAAGAGACCCAGTACTTC. Translation: CASSLSGGKETQYF.